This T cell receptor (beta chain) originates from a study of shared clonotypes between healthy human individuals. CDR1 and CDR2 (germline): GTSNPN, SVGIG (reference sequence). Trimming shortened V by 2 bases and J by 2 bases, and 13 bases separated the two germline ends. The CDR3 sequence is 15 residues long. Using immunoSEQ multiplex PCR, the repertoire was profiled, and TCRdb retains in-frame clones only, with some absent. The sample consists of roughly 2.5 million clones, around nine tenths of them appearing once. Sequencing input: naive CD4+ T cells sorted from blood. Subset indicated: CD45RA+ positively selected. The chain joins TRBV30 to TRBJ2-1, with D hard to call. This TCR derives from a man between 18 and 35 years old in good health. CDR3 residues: CAWSPSVSPYNEQFF. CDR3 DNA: TGTGCCTGGAGTCCGAGCGTTTCCCCCTACAATGAGCAGTTCTTC.